The sequence of this TCR beta chain was determined in a study of molecular identifiers for immune sequencing clone quantification. Naive CD8 T cells were sorted, and the gate applied was CD8+CD4-CCR7+CD45RA+. The CDR3 is 16 amino acids. Germline values: CDR1 MGHRA, CDR2 YSYEKL. Trimming pared 3 bases from V and 7 bases from J, leaving 18 bases between. Previously described methods and listed TCR primers were used for bulk TCR libraries. TCRdb itself ran the PCR reads through MiXCR, one entry per CDR3 protein. Among more than 50,000 distinct CDR3 sequences listed, over 15% were seen once. The chain couples TRBV4-1 to TRBJ1-4; D possibly corresponds to TRBD1 (5 bases). The sample was naive CD8+ T cells from blood, with Jurkat cell RNA spiked in. Subset: FACS-sorted CD8+CD4-CCR7+CD45RA+ naive T cells. This clonotype was obtained from a human donor in good health. Some libraries in this study had Jurkat cell RNA spiked in. In DNA form, the CDR3 reads TGCGCCAGCAGCCAGGGGTACCGGGACGGAAGTGAAAAACTGTTTTTT. This encodes CASSQGYRDGSEKLFF.